A selection of T cell receptor beta chains follows, all from one sample in a study of cytomegalovirus exposure and HLA in healthy donors. Assay: immunoSEQ multiplex PCR; the TCRdb copy retains only in-frame clones and omits some. This table has about 89,000 clones, around 60% appearing once. The sample taken for sequencing was PBMCs. Receptors originate from a human donor in good health. CDR3s include the opening cysteine and the closing phenylalanine or tryptophan. The D gene is left open where the match is weak. Not every row has a clone size; where given, it reads once, few, many or a size class.

clone_size j_call d_call v_call cdr3_nt cdr3_aa
. TRBJ1-5 TRBD1 TRBV15 TGTGCCACCAGCAGCCGGGACAGGACCGATCAGCCCCAGCATTTT CATSSRDRTDQPQHF
few TRBJ1-5 . TRBV7-9 TGTGCCAGCAGCTACGGGAACGGCCATCAGCCCCAGCATTTT CASSYGNGHQPQHF
once TRBJ2-1 . TRBV28 TGTGCCAGCAGTCTCAGGGCTAGCTCCTACAATGAGCAGTTCTTC CASSLRASSYNEQFF
few TRBJ2-5 . TRBV6-1 TGTGCCAGCAGTGAAGGGTTCTTCCGGGGGTTGGGAGGAGAGACCCAGTACTTC CASSEGFFRGLGGETQYF
. TRBJ2-2 . TRBV15 TGTGCCACCAGCAGAGTCGGGTTGGGGGAGCTGTTTTTT CATSRVGLGELFF
few TRBJ2-7 . TRBV20-1 TGCAGTGCTAGAGTGGGCCGCGAGCAGTACTTC CSARVGREQYF
. TRBJ2-5 . TRBV7-6 TGTGCCAGCAGCCCAGGACTTGGGGTGACCCAGTACTTC CASSPGLGVTQYF
. TRBJ1-4 . TRBV19 TGTGCCAGCGACCGGGGGGGTAATAATGAAAAACTGTTTTTT CASDRGGNNEKLFF
. TRBJ2-3 TRBD2 TRBV4-1 TGCGCCAGCAGCCAAGGGCCGGGGGGGATAGGGGGTACGCAGTATTTT CASSQGPGGIGGTQYF
few TRBJ1-5 TRBD1 TRBV19 TGTGCCAGTAGTACTTATCCCTCGACAGGGGGCCATCAGCCCCAGCATTTT CASSTYPSTGGHQPQHF
. TRBJ2-3 TRBD1 TRBV27 TGTGCCACCTCCTTGGGACAGCTCACAGATACGCAATATTTT CATSLGQLTDTQYF
once TRBJ2-7 TRBD1 TRBV6-5 TGTGCCAGCCACTATCGACAGGGGGCAGGCGAGCAGTACTTC CASHYRQGAGEQYF
. TRBJ2-7 . TRBV4-1 TGCGCCAGCAGCCAAGTGACAGGCGGCTACGAGCAGTACTTC CASSQVTGGYEQYF
. TRBJ1-3 . TRBV19 TGTGCCAGTGGCCGGGGTCCCGGAAACACCATATATTTT CASGRGPGNTIYF
. TRBJ2-1 . TRBV2 TGTGCCAGCAGTGATCTGGGTCAGGGGTACAATGAGCAGTTCTTC CASSDLGQGYNEQFF
. TRBJ2-2 . TRBV7-2 TGTGCCAGCAGCTTAGTATCCCCGGGGGCGAACACCGGGGAGCTGTTTTTT CASSLVSPGANTGELFF
. TRBJ2-2 . TRBV4-3 TGCGCCAGCAGCCAAGGACAGTTAAACCCGGAGCTGTTTTTT CASSQGQLNPELFF
few TRBJ1-2 . TRBV6-1 TGTGCCAGCAGTCCCTCGGGGGGGTTCGATGGCTACACCTTC CASSPSGGFDGYTF
. TRBJ2-7 TRBD2 TRBV5-1 TGCGCCAGCAGCCGAAGGGGACTAGCGGGGACCTACGAGCAGTACTTC CASSRRGLAGTYEQYF
. TRBJ2-7 TRBD1 TRBV19 TGTGCCAGTACAAAGACGGGGGGACAGGGATCCTACGAGCAGTACTTC CASTKTGGQGSYEQYF
. TRBJ1-2 . TRBV2 TGTGCCAGCAGTGCGGATGGGCCCAATGGCTACACCTTC CASSADGPNGYTF
. TRBJ2-5 TRBD2 TRBV6-5 TGTGCCAGCAGTTATGGGACTAGCGGGGGATCGACCCAGTACTTC CASSYGTSGGSTQYF